The clone carrying this T cell receptor (beta chain) has at least ten counts. The target antigen is unknown. Germline CDR1 and CDR2: DFQATT and SNEGSKA (reference sequence). The CDR3 length is 13 residues. V was pared by 4 bases and J by 8 bases, with 16 bases between. Each CDR3 protein gets one entry after TCRdb re-called the RT-PCR reads with MiXCR. Of some 850,000 distinct CDR3 sequences in the sample, roughly 20% were seen once. The data were taken from a study of response to subunit inactivated influenza vaccine. Study observations and caveats: Few additional T cells are recruited per seasonal influenza vaccination, authors suggested.

Here the sequenced sample was PBMCs from blood, taken about 5 days after vaccination. V is TRBV20-1 and J is TRBJ2-3; D is tentatively TRBD1 or TRBD2 (5 bases each). The origin of this receptor is a man aged 45 to 65 who received an inactivated influenza vaccine. The DNA for the CDR3 is TGCAGTGCTACTGAGGGGCCGCCGGGTACGCAGTATTTT. Amino acid sequence: CSATEGPPGTQYF.